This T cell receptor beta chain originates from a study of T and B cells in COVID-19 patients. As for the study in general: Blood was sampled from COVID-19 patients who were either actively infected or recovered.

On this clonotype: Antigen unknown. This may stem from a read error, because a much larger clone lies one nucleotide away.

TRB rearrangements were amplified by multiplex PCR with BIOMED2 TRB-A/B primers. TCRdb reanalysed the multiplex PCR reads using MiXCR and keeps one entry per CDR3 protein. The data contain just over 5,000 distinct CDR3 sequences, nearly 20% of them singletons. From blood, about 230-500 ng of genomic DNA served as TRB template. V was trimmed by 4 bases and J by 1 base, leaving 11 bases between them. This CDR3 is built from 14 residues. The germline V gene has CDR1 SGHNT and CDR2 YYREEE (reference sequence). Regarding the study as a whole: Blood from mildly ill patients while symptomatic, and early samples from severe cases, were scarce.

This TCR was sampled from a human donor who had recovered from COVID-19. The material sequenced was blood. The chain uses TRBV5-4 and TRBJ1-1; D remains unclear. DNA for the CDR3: TGTGCCAGCAGCCCCCAGGCAGGGAACACTGAAGCTTTCTTT. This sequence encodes CASSPQAGNTEAFF.